A selection of T cell receptor beta chains follows, all from one sample in a study of blood T cell repertoires in COVID-19. Some clones are missing from TCRdb's copy, which holds only in-frame ones; the method was immunoSEQ multiplex PCR. The sample consists of about 100,000 clones, 90% to 95% of them appearing once. The specimen was peripheral blood. These receptors originate from a man aged 50 to 60 with acute or convalescent COVID-19. CDR3s include the opening cysteine and the closing phenylalanine or tryptophan. Fields, in order: V gene, J gene, clone size, D gene, CDR3 protein, CDR3 DNA. The D gene is left open where the match is weak. Size tells how often a clone was seen (once, few, many) or the class of an expanded clone, and some rows leave it out.

>TRBV18|TRBJ2-2|once|TRBD1
CASSRDRDRSTGELFF
TGTGCCAGCTCACGGGACAGGGATCGGAGCACCGGGGAGCTGTTTTTT
>TRBV19|TRBJ2-5|-|TRBD2
CASSIPRGAGGRETQYF
TGTGCCAGTAGTATCCCCCGGGGAGCGGGGGGCCGAGAGACCCAGTACTTC
>TRBV7-3|TRBJ1-1|-|-
CASSLSQNTEAFF
TGTGCCAGCAGCTTAAGTCAGAACACTGAAGCTTTCTTT
>TRBV19|TRBJ1-1|-|-
CASRPGVITEAFF
TGTGCCAGTAGACCGGGGGTGATCACTGAAGCTTTCTTT
>TRBV4-1|TRBJ1-1|few|-
CASSQDSINTEAFF
TGCGCCAGCAGCCAAGACAGTATAAACACTGAAGCTTTCTTT
>TRBV10-2|TRBJ2-2|-|TRBD2
CASSEGLGRAMGELFF
TGCGCCAGCAGTGAAGGATTGGGGAGGGCAATGGGGGAGCTGTTTTTT
>TRBV10-3|TRBJ1-6|few|TRBD1
CAIRRQGDNSPLHF
TGTGCCATCAGGCGACAGGGAGATAATTCACCCCTCCACTTT
>TRBV10-2|TRBJ1-3|-|-
CASSEADSGNTIYF
TGCGCCAGCAGTGAGGCAGACTCTGGAAACACCATATATTTT
>TRBV19|TRBJ1-1|-|-
CASILQGSEAFF
TGTGCCAGTATTCTACAGGGTAGTGAAGCTTTCTTT
>TRBV5-1|TRBJ2-7|-|-
CASSFGGRSYEQYF
TGCGCCAGCAGCTTCGGGGGGCGTTCCTACGAGCAGTACTTC
>TRBV10-3|TRBJ1-5|few|-
CAISEGAPTDSNQPQHF
TGTGCCATCAGTGAGGGGGCACCAACAGATAGCAATCAGCCCCAGCATTTT
>TRBV19|TRBJ1-1|-|-
CASSIGGFNTEAFF
TGTGCCAGTAGTATTGGGGGCTTCAACACTGAAGCTTTCTTT
>TRBV2|TRBJ1-5|-|TRBD1
CASRSGTASNQPQHF
TGTGCCAGCAGATCCGGGACAGCGTCGAATCAGCCCCAGCATTTT
>TRBV19|TRBJ1-2|-|TRBD1
CASQLGSDRVGYTF
TGTGCCAGCCAGTTGGGGAGCGACAGGGTTGGCTACACCTTC
>TRBV18|TRBJ2-5|once|TRBD2
CASSQASGGGETQYF
TGTGCCAGCTCACAGGCTAGCGGGGGAGGAGAGACCCAGTACTTC
>TRBV3-1/TRBV3-2|TRBJ1-6|-|TRBD1
CASSLQTGSGSPLHF
TGTGCCAGCAGCCTTCAGACAGGGAGCGGTTCACCCCTCCACTTT
>TRBV7-8|TRBJ1-3|-|-
CASSLGQSSGNTIYF
TGTGCCAGCAGCTTAGGACAGTCTTCTGGAAACACCATATATTTT
>TRBV20-1|TRBJ1-6|-|-
CSASRARAPLHF
TGCAGTGCTAGTCGTGCCCGGGCACCCCTCCACTTT
>TRBV5-4|TRBJ2-3|-|-
CASSPATRDTQYF
TGTGCCAGCAGCCCGGCGACCAGGGATACGCAGTATTTT
>TRBV7-9|TRBJ1-4|-|-
CASSSRQGFEKLFF
TGTGCCAGCAGCTCCCGCCAGGGGTTTGAAAAACTGTTTTTT
>TRBV6-5|TRBJ1-3|-|-
CASSPGNSGNTIYF
TGTGCCAGCAGTCCCGGGAACTCTGGAAACACCATATATTTT
>TRBV6-5|TRBJ2-1|-|TRBD1
CASRTGQGADEQFF
TGTGCCAGCAGAACAGGACAGGGAGCCGATGAGCAGTTCTTC
>TRBV13|TRBJ2-1|-|TRBD2
CASSPLGTSGILRQFF
TGTGCCAGCAGCCCCCTGGGGACTAGCGGCATCCTGCGACAGTTCTTC
>TRBV12-3/TRBV12-4|TRBJ2-7|-|TRBD1
CATAGGVGYEQYF
TGTGCCACCGCAGGGGGCGTCGGCTACGAGCAGTACTTC
>TRBV7-3|TRBJ2-1|few|-
CASSPWDGGSYNEQFF
TGTGCCAGCAGCCCCTGGGACGGGGGATCCTACAATGAGCAGTTCTTC
>TRBV5-8|TRBJ1-2|-|TRBD1
CASRGQGLNGYTF
TGTGCCAGCAGGGGACAGGGCCTAAATGGCTACACCTTC
>TRBV29-1|TRBJ2-2|few|TRBD1
CSVAQGTKIGELFF
TGCAGCGTGGCACAGGGGACCAAAATCGGGGAGCTGTTTTTT
>TRBV2|TRBJ2-3|-|TRBD2
CASSDRGLLAGNPDTQYF
TGTGCCAGCAGTGACAGGGGTTTACTAGCGGGGAACCCAGATACGCAGTATTTT
>TRBV27|TRBJ1-6|-|TRBD1
CASSLGGGTGYSPLHF
TGTGCCAGCAGTTTAGGCGGGGGGACAGGGTATTCACCCCTCCACTTT
>TRBV2|TRBJ2-2|-|TRBD1
CASSGTGGSTGELFF
TGTGCCAGCAGTGGAACAGGGGGAAGCACCGGGGAGCTGTTTTTT
>TRBV3-1/TRBV3-2|TRBJ1-2|-|TRBD1
CASSQVGQGAGGYTF
TGTGCCAGCAGCCAAGTAGGACAGGGGGCAGGCGGCTACACCTTC
>TRBV29-1|TRBJ2-3|-|TRBD1
CSVRTGPDTQYF
TGCAGCGTCCGGACAGGGCCAGATACGCAGTATTTT
>TRBV3-1/TRBV3-2|TRBJ2-3|-|-
CASSLRGGAGDTQYF
TGTGCCAGCAGCCTGAGGGGGGGGGCCGGAGATACGCAGTATTTT
>TRBV5-1|TRBJ1-6|-|TRBD1
CASSRDSNNSPLHF
TGCGCCAGCTCCCGGGACAGTAATAATTCACCCCTCCACTTT
>TRBV5-6|TRBJ1-4|-|-
CAPKGNEKLFF
TGTGCCCCCAAGGGGAATGAAAAACTGTTTTTT
>TRBV14|TRBJ2-2|-|-
CASSQVGAPTGELFF
TGTGCCAGCAGCCAAGTAGGGGCGCCCACCGGGGAGCTGTTTTTT
>TRBV5-4|TRBJ2-1|-|TRBD1
CASSFGTAPENEQFF
TGTGCCAGCAGCTTCGGGACAGCGCCAGAAAATGAGCAGTTCTTC
>TRBV6-6|TRBJ1-4|-|-
CASKQGSEKLFF
TGTGCCAGCAAGCAGGGTTCTGAAAAACTGTTTTTT
>TRBV6-5|TRBJ2-5|-|-
CASARGGETQYF
TGTGCCAGTGCCAGGGGTGGAGAGACCCAGTACTTC
>TRBV6-5|TRBJ1-2|-|-
CASSPSGTTYGYTF
TGTGCCAGCAGTCCTAGCGGGACAACCTATGGCTACACCTTC
>TRBV5-6|TRBJ1-1|-|-
CASRGRGVNTEAFF
TGTGCCAGCAGGGGCCGGGGGGTGAACACTGAAGCTTTCTTT
>TRBV7-8|TRBJ1-2|-|-
CASSLIQASNRPSYGYTF
TGTGCCAGCAGCTTAATTCAGGCCTCGAACCGCCCCTCCTATGGCTACACCTTC
>TRBV14|TRBJ1-1|few|-
CASSEQVNTEAFF
TGTGCCAGCAGCGAACAAGTGAACACTGAAGCTTTCTTT
>TRBV28|TRBJ2-1|-|TRBD2
CASSMSGTNNEQFF
TGTGCCAGCAGTATGAGCGGGACCAACAATGAGCAGTTCTTC
>TRBV2|TRBJ2-1|-|TRBD2
CASGGEVWEQFF
TGTGCCAGCGGGGGGGAAGTATGGGAGCAGTTCTTC
>TRBV11-3|TRBJ2-7|-|TRBD1
CASSFPGQGNEQYF
TGTGCCAGCAGCTTTCCGGGACAGGGGAACGAGCAGTACTTC